This TCR beta chain is drawn from a study of cytomegalovirus exposure and HLA in healthy donors. As for the study in general: Most donors, about 82% of a few hundred genotyped, fell in the Caucasian-associated ancestry cluster.

The CDR3 extends over 13 amino acids. Trimming left V 11 bases short and J 0 bases short, with 11 bases between. In germline, CDR1 is LNHDA, CDR2 SQIVND (reference sequence). Donors had nominal health at sampling but likely had unrecorded immune exposures. Study outcomes and limitations: In a later analysis, V- and J-gene trimming of beta chains associated with a DCLRE1C missense variant, replicated independently. Only CMV serostatus was available as immune exposure information.

The PCR employed 60 Vbeta primers together with 13 Jbeta primers. The repertoire was sequenced with immunoSEQ multiplex PCR; TCRdb's copy has only in-frame clones and lacks some. The sample has over 200,000 clones, under 70% seen once. Comments on this clone: The antigen remains undetermined.

Sequencing was performed on PBMCs. This receptor was taken from a middle-aged man in good health and CMV-seropositive. The V and J genes are TRBV19 and TRBJ2-1; D is unclear. The CDR3 here is CASSLSSYNEQFF. The CDR3 coding sequence is TGTGCCTCCTCCCTTAGCTCCTACAATGAGCAGTTCTTC.